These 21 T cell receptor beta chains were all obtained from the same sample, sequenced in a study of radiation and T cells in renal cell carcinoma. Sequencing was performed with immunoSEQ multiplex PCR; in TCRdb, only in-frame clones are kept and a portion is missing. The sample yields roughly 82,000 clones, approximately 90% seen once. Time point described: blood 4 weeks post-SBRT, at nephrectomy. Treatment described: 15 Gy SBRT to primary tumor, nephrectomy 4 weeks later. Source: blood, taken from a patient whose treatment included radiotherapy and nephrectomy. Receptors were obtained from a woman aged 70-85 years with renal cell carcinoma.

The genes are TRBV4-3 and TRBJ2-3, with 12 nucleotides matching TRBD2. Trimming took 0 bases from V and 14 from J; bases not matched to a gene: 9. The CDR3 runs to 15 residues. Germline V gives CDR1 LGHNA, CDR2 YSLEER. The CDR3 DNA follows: TGCGCCAGCAGCCAAGATGGGACTAGCGGGTCCTTCCCGTATTTT. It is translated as CASSQDGTSGSFPYF.

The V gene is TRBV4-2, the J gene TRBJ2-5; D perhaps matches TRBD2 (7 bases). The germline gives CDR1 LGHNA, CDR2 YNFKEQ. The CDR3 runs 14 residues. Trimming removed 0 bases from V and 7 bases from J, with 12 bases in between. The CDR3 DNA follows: TGTGCCAGCAGCCAAGATCGGGGAGGGGGGACCCAGTACTTC. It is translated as CASSQDRGGGTQYF.

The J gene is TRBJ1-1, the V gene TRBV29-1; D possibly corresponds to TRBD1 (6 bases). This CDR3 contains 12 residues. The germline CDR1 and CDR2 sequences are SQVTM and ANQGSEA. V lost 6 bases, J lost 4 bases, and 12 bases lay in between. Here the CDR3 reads CSVYRDPTEAFF. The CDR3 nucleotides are TGCAGCGTATACAGGGATCCCACTGAAGCTTTCTTT. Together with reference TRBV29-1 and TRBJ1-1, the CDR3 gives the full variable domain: SAVISQKPSRDICQRGTSLTIQCQVDSQVTMMFWYRQQPGQSLTLIATANQGSEATYESGFVIDKFPISRPNLTFSTLTVSNMSPEDSSIYLCSVYRDPTEAFFGQGTRLTVV.

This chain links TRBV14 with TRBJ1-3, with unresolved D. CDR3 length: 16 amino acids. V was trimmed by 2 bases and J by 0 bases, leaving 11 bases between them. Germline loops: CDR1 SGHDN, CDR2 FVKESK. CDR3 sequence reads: CASSQKPPNSGNTIYF. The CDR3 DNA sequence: TGTGCCAGCAGCCAAAAGCCCCCTAACTCTGGAAACACCATATATTTT. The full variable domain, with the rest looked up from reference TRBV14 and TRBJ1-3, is EAGVTQFPSHSVIEKGQTVTLRCDPISGHDNLYWYRRVMGKEIKFLLHFVKESKQDESGMPNNRFLAERTGGTYSTLKVQPAELEDSGVYFCASSQKPPNSGNTIYFGEGSWLTVV.

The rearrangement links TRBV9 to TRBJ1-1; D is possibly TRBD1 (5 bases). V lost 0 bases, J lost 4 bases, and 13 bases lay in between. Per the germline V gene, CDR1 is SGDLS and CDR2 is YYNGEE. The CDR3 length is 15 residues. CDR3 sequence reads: CASSVGVGVGTEAFF. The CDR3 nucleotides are TGTGCCAGCAGCGTAGGGGTGGGGGTTGGCACTGAAGCTTTCTTT.

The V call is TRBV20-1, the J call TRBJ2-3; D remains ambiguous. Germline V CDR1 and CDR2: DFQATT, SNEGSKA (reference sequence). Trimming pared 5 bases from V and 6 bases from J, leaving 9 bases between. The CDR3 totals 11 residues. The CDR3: CSAAGIDTQYF. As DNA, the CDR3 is TGCAGTGCTGCCGGTATTGATACGCAGTATTTT.

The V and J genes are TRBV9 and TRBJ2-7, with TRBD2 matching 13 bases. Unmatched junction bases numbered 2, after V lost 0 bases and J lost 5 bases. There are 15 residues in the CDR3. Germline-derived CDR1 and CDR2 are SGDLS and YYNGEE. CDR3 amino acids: CASSVGTSGRDEQYF. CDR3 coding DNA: TGTGCCAGCAGCGTAGGTACTAGCGGGAGGGACGAGCAGTACTTC. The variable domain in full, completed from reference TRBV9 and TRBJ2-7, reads DSGVTQTPKHLITATGQRVTLRCSPRSGDLSVYWYQQSLDQGLQFLIQYYNGEERAKGNILERFSAQQFPDLHSELNLSSLELGDSALYFCASSVGTSGRDEQYFGPGTRLTVT.

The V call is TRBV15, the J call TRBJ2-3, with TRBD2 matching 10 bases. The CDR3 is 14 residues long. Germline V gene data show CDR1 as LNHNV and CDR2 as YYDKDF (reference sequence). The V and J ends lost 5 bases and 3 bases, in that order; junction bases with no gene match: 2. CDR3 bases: TGTGCCACCAGCGAGCGGGGGGGGACAGATACGCAGTATTTT. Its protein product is CATSERGGTDTQYF.

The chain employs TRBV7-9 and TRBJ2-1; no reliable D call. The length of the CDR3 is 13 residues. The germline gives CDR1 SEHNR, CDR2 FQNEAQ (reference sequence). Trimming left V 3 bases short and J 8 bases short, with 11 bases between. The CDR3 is CASSLGSTDEQFF. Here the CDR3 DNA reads TGTGCCAGCAGCTTGGGCTCAACCGATGAGCAGTTCTTC. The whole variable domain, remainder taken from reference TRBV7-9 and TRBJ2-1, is DTGVSQNPRHKITKRGQNVTFRCDPISEHNRLYWYRQTLGQGPEFLTYFQNEAQLEKSRLLSDRFSAERPKGSFSTLEIQRTEQGDSAMYLCASSLGSTDEQFFGPGTRLTVL.

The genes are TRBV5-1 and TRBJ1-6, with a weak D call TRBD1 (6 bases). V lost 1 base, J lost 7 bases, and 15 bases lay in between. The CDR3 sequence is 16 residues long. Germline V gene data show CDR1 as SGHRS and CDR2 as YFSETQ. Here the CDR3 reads CASSLSPGAENSPLHF. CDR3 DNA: TGCGCCAGCAGCTTGTCCCCAGGGGCCGAAAATTCACCCCTCCACTTT.

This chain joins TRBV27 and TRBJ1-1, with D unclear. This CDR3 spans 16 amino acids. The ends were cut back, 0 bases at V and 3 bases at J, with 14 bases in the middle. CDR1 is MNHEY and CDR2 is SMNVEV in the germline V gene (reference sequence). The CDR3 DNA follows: TGTGCCAGCAGTTTATCGGTTGGAAGAGTTGACACTGAAGCTTTCTTT. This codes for CASSLSVGRVDTEAFF.

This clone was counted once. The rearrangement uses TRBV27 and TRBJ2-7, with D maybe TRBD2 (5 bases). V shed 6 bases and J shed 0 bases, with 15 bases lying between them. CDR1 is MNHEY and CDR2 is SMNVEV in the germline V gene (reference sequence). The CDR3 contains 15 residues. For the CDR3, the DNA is TGTGCCAGCAGGGGTTTGGGTAGCGTCTCCTACGAGCAGTACTTC. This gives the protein CASRGLGSVSYEQYF.

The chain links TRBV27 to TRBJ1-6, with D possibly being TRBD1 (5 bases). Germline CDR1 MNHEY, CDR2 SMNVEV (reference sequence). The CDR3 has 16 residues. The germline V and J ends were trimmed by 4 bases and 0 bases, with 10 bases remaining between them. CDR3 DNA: TGTGCCAGCAGTTGGGGGTTGAGCTCCTATAATTCACCCCTCCACTTT. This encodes CASSWGLSSYNSPLHF.

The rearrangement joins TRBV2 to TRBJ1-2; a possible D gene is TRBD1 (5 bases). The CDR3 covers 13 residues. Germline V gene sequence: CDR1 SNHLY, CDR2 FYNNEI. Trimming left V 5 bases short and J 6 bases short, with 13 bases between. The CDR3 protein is CASSIPGIHGYTF. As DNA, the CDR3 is TGTGCCAGCAGTATTCCAGGGATACATGGCTACACCTTC.

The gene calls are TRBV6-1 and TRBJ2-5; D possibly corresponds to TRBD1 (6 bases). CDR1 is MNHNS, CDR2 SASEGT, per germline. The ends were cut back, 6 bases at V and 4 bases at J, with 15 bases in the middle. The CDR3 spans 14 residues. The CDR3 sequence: CASSLGQLGETQYF. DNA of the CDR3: TGTGCCAGCAGCCTTGGACAGTTGGGAGAGACCCAGTACTTC.

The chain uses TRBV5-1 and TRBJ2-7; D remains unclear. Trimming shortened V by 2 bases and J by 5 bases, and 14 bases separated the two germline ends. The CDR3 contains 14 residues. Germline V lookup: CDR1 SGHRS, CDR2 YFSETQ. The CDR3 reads CASSLAPAGNEQYF. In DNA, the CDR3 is TGCGCCAGCAGCTTAGCCCCGGCTGGCAACGAGCAGTACTTC.

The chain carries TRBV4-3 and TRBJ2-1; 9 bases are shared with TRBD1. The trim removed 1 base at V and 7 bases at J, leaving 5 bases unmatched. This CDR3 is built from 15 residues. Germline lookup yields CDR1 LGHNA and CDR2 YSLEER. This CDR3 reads CASSQAGTGLNEQFF. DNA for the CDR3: TGCGCCAGCAGCCAAGCCGGGACAGGGTTGAATGAGCAGTTCTTC.

This CDR3 is CASSPPRGINEKLFF. In DNA, the CDR3 is TGTGCCAGCTCACCCCCGCGGGGAATTAATGAAAAACTGTTTTTT. The J gene is TRBJ1-4, the V gene TRBV18; D is unresolved. V lost 3 bases to trimming and J lost 4 bases, with 12 bases between them. There are 15 residues in the CDR3. Germline lookup yields CDR1 KGHSH and CDR2 LQKENI.

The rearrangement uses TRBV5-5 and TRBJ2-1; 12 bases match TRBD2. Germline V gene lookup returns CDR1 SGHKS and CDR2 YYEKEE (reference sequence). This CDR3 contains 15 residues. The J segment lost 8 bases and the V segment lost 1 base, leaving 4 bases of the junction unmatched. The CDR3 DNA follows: TGTGCCAGCAGCTTGTGGACTAGCGGGAAGGATGAGCAGTTCTTC. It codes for CASSLWTSGKDEQFF.

The CDR3 nucleotides read TGTGCCTCGGCGCAGGGGGCCTTGCTGGACACTGAAGCTTTCTTT. Translating it yields CASAQGALLDTEAFF. The J gene is TRBJ1-1, the V gene TRBV10-3; 8 positions agree with TRBD1. Per germline, CDR1 ENHRY and CDR2 SYGVKD. V lost 11 bases, J lost 3 bases, and 14 bases stayed unmatched. The CDR3 extends over 15 amino acids.

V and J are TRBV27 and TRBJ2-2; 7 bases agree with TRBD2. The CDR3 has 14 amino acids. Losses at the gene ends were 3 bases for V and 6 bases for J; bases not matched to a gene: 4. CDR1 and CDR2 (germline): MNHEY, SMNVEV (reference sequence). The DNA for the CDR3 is TGTGCCAGCAGTTTGAACGGGGGGTCCGGGGAGCTGTTTTTT. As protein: CASSLNGGSGELFF.